The 5 T cell receptor beta chains presented below share a single source sample, sequenced in a study of blood T cell repertoires in COVID-19. Only in-frame clones appear in the TCRdb table, and some are missing; sequencing was by immunoSEQ multiplex PCR. Of 250,000 or so clones in the sample, about nine tenths were seen once. Sequencing was carried out using peripheral blood. The receptors here all came from a man aged 35-49 years with active or convalescent COVID-19.

The rearrangement links TRBV5-4 to TRBJ2-7; D is perhaps TRBD2 (6 bases). The germline gives CDR1 SGHNT, CDR2 YYREEE (reference sequence). This CDR3 is built from 16 residues. V was trimmed by 5 bases and J by 1 base, leaving 19 bases between them. The CDR3: CASRREGAGYSYEQYF. In DNA form, the CDR3 reads TGTGCCAGCAGGCGCGAGGGAGCGGGTTATTCCTACGAGCAGTACTTC.

The V and J genes are TRBV11-3 and TRBJ2-7; D is unclear. This CDR3 region has 15 residues. The germline V and J ends were trimmed by 1 base and 6 bases, with 16 bases remaining between them. Germline CDR1 SGHNT, CDR2 YENEEA. The CDR3 loop is CASSLGGSSLIEQYF. The CDR3 coding sequence is TGTGCCAGCAGCTTAGGAGGTAGCTCCCTGATCGAGCAGTACTTC. Full variable domain (rest looked up from reference TRBV11-3 and TRBJ2-7): EAGVVQSPRYKIIEKKQPVAFWCNPISGHNTLYWYLQNLGQGPELLIRYENEEAVDDSQLPKDRFSAERLKGVDSTLKIQPAELGDSAVYLCASSLGGSSLIEQYFGPGTRLTVT.

This chain connects TRBV12-3 or TRBV12-4 to TRBJ1-2; D is perhaps TRBD1 (5 bases). The CDR3 length is 12 residues. The germline V and J ends were trimmed by 8 bases and 8 bases, with 15 bases remaining between them. DNA of the CDR3: TGTGCCAGCCAAGGACCGGGGGGAGGCTACACCTTC. Translating gives CASQGPGGGYTF.

Written as DNA, the CDR3 is TGTGCCACCGGGACAGGGGGGAATTCACCCCTCCACTTT. It codes for CATGTGGNSPLHF. This chain connects TRBV6-5 to TRBJ1-6, with TRBD1 matching over 11 bases. V lost 10 bases and J lost 7; bases outside the gene matches: 3. Germline V gene sequence: CDR1 MNHEY, CDR2 SVGAGI. CDR3 length equals 13 residues.

This sequence joins TRBV7-9 and TRBJ2-5; 7 positions match TRBD1. Germline V CDR1 and CDR2: SEHNR, FQNEAQ (reference sequence). The ends lost 2 bases at V and 5 bases at J; junction bases unmatched: 2. This CDR3 is built from 13 residues. CDR3 sequence: CASSLKQGETQYF. As DNA, the CDR3 is TGTGCCAGCAGCTTAAAACAGGGGGAGACCCAGTACTTC.